These T cell receptor beta chains were read from a single sample in a study of blood T cell repertoires in COVID-19. Produced via immunoSEQ multiplex PCR; TCRdb's table is partial and in-frame only. The sample lists under 400,000 clones, approximately 87% occurring once. Sequenced: peripheral blood. All receptors derive from a woman in her 30s with COVID-19, enrolled during active disease. The CDR3 runs from the conserved cysteine through the conserved F or W. Each record gives: J gene, V gene, D gene, clone size, CDR3 DNA, CDR3 protein. D genes are given only for firm matches. Size tells how often a clone was seen (once, few, many) or the class of an expanded clone, and some rows leave it out.

>TRBJ2-7|TRBV27|-|-
TGTGCCAGCAGTTCGGACGGGGTTTTCTACGAGCAGTACTTC
CASSSDGVFYEQYF
>TRBJ2-2|TRBV7-9|TRBD1|-
TGTGCCAGCACCAAGGACAGGGTCACTTCGAACACCGGGGAGCTGTTTTTT
CASTKDRVTSNTGELFF
>TRBJ1-6|TRBV30|-|-
TGTGCCTGGAGTCTAAACGGACACCTTAATTCACCCCTCCACTTT
CAWSLNGHLNSPLHF
>TRBJ2-7|TRBV7-2|-|once
TGTGCCAGCAGCTTTGCGAGCGAGCAGTACTTC
CASSFASEQYF
>TRBJ1-4|TRBV6-1|-|-
TGTGCCAGCAGTGAGTCAAGGGGAACTAATGAAAAACTGTTTTTT
CASSESRGTNEKLFF
>TRBJ2-3|TRBV6-5|-|-
TGTGCCAGCAGTTACGAGACTAGCACAGATACGCAGTATTTT
CASSYETSTDTQYF
>TRBJ1-1|TRBV24-1|-|-
TGTGCCACCAGTAGAGGCGCTGAAGCTTTCTTT
CATSRGAEAFF
>TRBJ2-7|TRBV4-1|-|-
TGCGCCAGCAGCCAAGAGCGGGGTAGGGTGAGCTCCTACGAGCAGTACTTC
CASSQERGRVSSYEQYF
>TRBJ2-1|TRBV10-3|TRBD1|once
TGTGCCATCAGTGAGAGTGGGACAGGGGGCGATGAGCAGTTCTTC
CAISESGTGGDEQFF
>TRBJ2-1|TRBV7-3|-|-
TGTGCCAGCAGCACCGCAGGGAGGTACAATGAGCAGTTCTTC
CASSTAGRYNEQFF
>TRBJ1-1|TRBV18|-|few
TGTGCCAGCTCACCAGTCGGCGGGGAGTGGGCTGAAGCTTTCTTT
CASSPVGGEWAEAFF
>TRBJ2-7|TRBV29-1|TRBD2|-
TGCAGCGTTGAGGGACTAGCGGGAGTGGGGAGCTCCGAGCAGTACTTC
CSVEGLAGVGSSEQYF
>TRBJ2-2|TRBV2|-|-
TGTGCCAGCAGTGAAGAGGGGTCCGGGGAGCTGTTTTTT
CASSEEGSGELFF
>TRBJ2-7|TRBV7-9|TRBD1|-
TGTGCCAGCAGCTTCGGCGGTGGGGGACAGGGGGCCTACGAGCAGTACTTC
CASSFGGGGQGAYEQYF
>TRBJ2-1|TRBV10-3|TRBD1|-
TGTGCCATCAGTGATGGGGACAGGGTATTGGTTGAGCAGTTCTTC
CAISDGDRVLVEQFF
>TRBJ1-5|TRBV6-5|-|once
TGTGCCAGCAGCCCAAGGGGGGGGCGCGTTCAGCCCCAGCATTTT
CASSPRGGRVQPQHF
>TRBJ2-2|TRBV19|TRBD2|-
TGTGCCACTACTAGCGGGAGTTCGTACACCGGGGAGCTGTTTTTT
CATTSGSSYTGELFF
>TRBJ1-1|TRBV30|-|-
TGTGCCTGGAGAGGCTCGGGGAACACTGAAGCTTTCTTT
CAWRGSGNTEAFF
>TRBJ2-1|TRBV19|-|-
TGTGCCAGTAGTATTATGGACAACAATGAGCAGTTCTTC
CASSIMDNNEQFF
>TRBJ1-4|TRBV6-1|TRBD1|once
TGTGCCAGCAGGGCCGGGACAGGAAATGAAAAACTGTTTTTT
CASRAGTGNEKLFF
>TRBJ1-3|TRBV5-6|-|-
TGTGCCAGCAGCTTGACAGGGTCCGGTTCTGGAAACACCATATATTTT
CASSLTGSGSGNTIYF
>TRBJ2-4|TRBV29-1|TRBD1|-
TGCAGCGTAAGCCAGGGGGATGGCAAAAACATTCAGTACTTC
CSVSQGDGKNIQYF
>TRBJ2-7|TRBV5-4|TRBD2|-
TGTGCCAGCAGCTTGGTGTTAGCGGGAGGCGAAGAGCAGTACTTC
CASSLVLAGGEEQYF
>TRBJ2-7|TRBV4-2|-|-
TGTGCCAGCAGCCCGCCCGGGCGGGGAGGCTACGAGCAGTACTTC
CASSPPGRGGYEQYF
>TRBJ1-5|TRBV19|TRBD1|once
TGTGCCAGTAGCTTCGGACAGGCACCAGAATATAGCAATCAGCCCCAGCATTTT
CASSFGQAPEYSNQPQHF
>TRBJ2-7|TRBV5-1|-|-
TGCGCCAGCAGCCCTAGCCGGAGCTCCTACGAGCAGTACTTC
CASSPSRSSYEQYF
>TRBJ1-2|TRBV10-3|TRBD1|-
TGTGCCATCAGTGTTTCAGGGGGGAACTATGGCTACACCTTC
CAISVSGGNYGYTF
>TRBJ2-1|TRBV7-9|TRBD1|-
TGTGCCAGCAGCTCACAGGGGTTCCAGCAGTTCTTC
CASSSQGFQQFF
>TRBJ1-2|TRBV5-5|-|-
TGTGCCAGCAGCTTTACAGGGAATAGAGCTAACTATGGCTACACCTTC
CASSFTGNRANYGYTF
>TRBJ1-4|TRBV30|TRBD1|-
TGTGCCTGGAGTCCCCCTGACAGGGGAGGTGAAAAACTGTTTTTT
CAWSPPDRGGEKLFF
>TRBJ2-7|TRBV12-3/TRBV12-4|TRBD2|-
TGTGCCAGCCGGGGGCGGGGGGCCTACGAGCAGTACTTC
CASRGRGAYEQYF
>TRBJ2-3|TRBV7-2|TRBD2|-
TGTGCCAGCAGCCAACGCGTAGCGGGACGGAATACGCAGTATTTT
CASSQRVAGRNTQYF
>TRBJ2-7|TRBV5-5|-|-
TGTGCCAGCAGCTTGGAACCCTCCGGCTCCTACGAGCAGTACTTC
CASSLEPSGSYEQYF
>TRBJ2-6|TRBV4-1|-|-
TGCGCCAGCAGCCAAGAGTCGATGGCCGCCTCTGGGGCCAACGTCCTGACTTTC
CASSQESMAASGANVLTF
>TRBJ1-4|TRBV30|-|few
TGTGCCTGGAGTGTACTTCGGTATGAAAAACTGTTTTTT
CAWSVLRYEKLFF
>TRBJ2-7|TRBV18|-|-
TGTGCCAGCTCACGGTTGGGTTCGGGGGAGCAGTACTTC
CASSRLGSGEQYF
>TRBJ2-1|TRBV7-2|-|-
TGTGCCAGCAGCAGTCTAGGCGGGTTAGATGAGCAGTTCTTC
CASSSLGGLDEQFF
>TRBJ2-1|TRBV4-1|TRBD2|-
TGCGCCAGCAGCCAAGTCTATAGCGGGAGTTACAATGAGCAGTTCTTC
CASSQVYSGSYNEQFF
>TRBJ2-1|TRBV6-1|-|-
TGTGCCAGCAACAACTACAATGAGCAGTTCTTC
CASNNYNEQFF
>TRBJ2-2|TRBV19|-|-
TGTGCCAGTAGTTTGAGGGCAAGGTCGGCCACCGGGGAGCTGTTTTTT
CASSLRARSATGELFF
>TRBJ1-4|TRBV7-2|-|-
TGTGCCAGCAGCTTCGATGGGGGCCTGACTGATGAAAAACTGTTTTTT
CASSFDGGLTDEKLFF
>TRBJ2-3|TRBV5-4|TRBD2|-
TGTGCCAGCAGTCCCGGGACTAACACAGATACGCAGTATTTT
CASSPGTNTDTQYF
>TRBJ2-3|TRBV6-5|-|once
TGTGCCAGCAGCTCTCGAAGGACTTGGACAGATACGCAGTATTTT
CASSSRRTWTDTQYF